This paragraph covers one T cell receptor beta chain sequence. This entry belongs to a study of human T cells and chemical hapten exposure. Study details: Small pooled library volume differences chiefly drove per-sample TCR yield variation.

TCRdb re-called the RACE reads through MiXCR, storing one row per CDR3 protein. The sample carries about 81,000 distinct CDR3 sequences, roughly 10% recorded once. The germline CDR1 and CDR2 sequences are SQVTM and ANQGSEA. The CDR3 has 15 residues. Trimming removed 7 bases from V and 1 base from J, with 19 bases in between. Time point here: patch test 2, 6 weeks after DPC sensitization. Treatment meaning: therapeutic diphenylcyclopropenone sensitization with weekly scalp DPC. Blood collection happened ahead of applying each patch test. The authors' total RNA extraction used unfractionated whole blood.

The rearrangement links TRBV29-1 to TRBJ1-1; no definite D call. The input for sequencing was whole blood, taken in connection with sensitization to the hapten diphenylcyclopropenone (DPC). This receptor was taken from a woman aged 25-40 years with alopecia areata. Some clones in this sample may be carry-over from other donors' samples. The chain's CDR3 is CSARNILRPNTEAFF. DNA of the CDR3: TGCAGCGCCCGGAATATTTTGAGGCCGAACACTGAAGCTTTCTTT.